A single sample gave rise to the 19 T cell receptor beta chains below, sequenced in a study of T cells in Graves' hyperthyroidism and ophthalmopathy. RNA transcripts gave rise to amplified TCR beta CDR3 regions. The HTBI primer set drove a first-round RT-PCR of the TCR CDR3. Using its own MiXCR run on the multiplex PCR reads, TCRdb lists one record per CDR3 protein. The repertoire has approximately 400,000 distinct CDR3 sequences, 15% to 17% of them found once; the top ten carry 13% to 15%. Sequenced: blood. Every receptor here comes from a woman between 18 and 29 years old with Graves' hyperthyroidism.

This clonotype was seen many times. CDR3 amino acids: CASSRRRQGGSNQPQHF. The DNA for the CDR3 is TGTGCCAGCAGCCGCCGCCGACAGGGTGGCAGCAATCAGCCCCAGCATTTT. This chain links TRBV7-2 with TRBJ1-5; 7 bases map to TRBD1. CDR1 SGHTA and CDR2 FQGNSA come from the germline V gene. CDR3 length: 17 residues. The V segment lost 5 bases and the J segment 1 base; nucleotides outside the gene matches: 11.

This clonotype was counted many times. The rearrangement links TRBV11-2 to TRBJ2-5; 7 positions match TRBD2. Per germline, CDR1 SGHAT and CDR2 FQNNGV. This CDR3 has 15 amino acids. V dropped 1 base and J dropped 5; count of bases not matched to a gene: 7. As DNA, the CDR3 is TGTGCCAGCAGCTTAGGTCGGGGGGTCAGGGAGACCCAGTACTTC. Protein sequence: CASSLGRGVRETQYF.

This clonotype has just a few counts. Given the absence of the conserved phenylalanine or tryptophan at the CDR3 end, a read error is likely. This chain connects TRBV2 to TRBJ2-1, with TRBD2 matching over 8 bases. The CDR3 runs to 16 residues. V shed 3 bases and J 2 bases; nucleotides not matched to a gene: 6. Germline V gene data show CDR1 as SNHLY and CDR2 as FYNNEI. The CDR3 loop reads CASSESGSSTYNEQFL. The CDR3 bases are TGTGCCAGCAGTGAGAGCGGGAGTAGTACCTACAATGAGCAGTTCCTC.

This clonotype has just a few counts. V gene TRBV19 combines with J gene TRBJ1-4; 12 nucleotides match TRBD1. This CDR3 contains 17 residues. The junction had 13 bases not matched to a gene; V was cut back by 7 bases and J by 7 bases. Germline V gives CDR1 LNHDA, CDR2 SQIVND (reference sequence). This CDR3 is CASTAPGQGAPGEKLFF. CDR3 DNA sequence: TGTGCCAGTACCGCTCCGGGACAGGGGGCGCCCGGTGAAAAACTGTTTTTT.

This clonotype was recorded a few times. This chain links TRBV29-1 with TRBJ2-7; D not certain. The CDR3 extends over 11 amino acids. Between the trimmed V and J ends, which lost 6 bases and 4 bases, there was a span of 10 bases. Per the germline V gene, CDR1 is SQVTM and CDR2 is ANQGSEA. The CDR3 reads CSVSSVYEQYF. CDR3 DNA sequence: TGCAGCGTCTCTTCGGTTTACGAGCAGTACTTC.

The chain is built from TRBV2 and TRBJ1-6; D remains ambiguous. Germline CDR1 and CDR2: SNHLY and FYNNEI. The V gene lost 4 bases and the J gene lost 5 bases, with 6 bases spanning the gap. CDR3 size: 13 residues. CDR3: CASSGQDNSPLHF. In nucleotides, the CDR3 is TGTGCCAGCAGTGGGCAGGATAATTCACCCCTCCACTTT.

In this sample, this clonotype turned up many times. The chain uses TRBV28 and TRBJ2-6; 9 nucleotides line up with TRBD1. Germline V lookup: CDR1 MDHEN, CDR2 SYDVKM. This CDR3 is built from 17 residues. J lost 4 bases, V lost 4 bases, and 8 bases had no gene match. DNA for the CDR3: TGTGCCAGCAGTTCTCCCGGGACAGGGTTCGGGGCCAACGTCCTGACTTTC. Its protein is CASSSPGTGFGANVLTF.

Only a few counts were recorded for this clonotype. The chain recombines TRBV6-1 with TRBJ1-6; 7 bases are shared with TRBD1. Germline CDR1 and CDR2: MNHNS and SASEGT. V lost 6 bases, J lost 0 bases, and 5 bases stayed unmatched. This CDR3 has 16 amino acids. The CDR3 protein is CASRRDSSSYNSPLHF. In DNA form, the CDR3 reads TGTGCCAGCAGACGGGACAGTAGCTCCTATAATTCACCCCTCCACTTT.

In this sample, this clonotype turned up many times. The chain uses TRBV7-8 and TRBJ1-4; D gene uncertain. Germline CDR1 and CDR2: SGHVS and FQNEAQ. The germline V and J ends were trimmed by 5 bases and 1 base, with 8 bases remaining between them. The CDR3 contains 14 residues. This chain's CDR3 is CASSREQTNEKLFF. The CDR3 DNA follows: TGTGCCAGCAGCCGGGAACAAACTAATGAAAAACTGTTTTTT.

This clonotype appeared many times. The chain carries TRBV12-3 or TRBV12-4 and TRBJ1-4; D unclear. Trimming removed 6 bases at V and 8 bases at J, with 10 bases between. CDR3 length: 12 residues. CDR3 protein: CASSRTTEKLFF. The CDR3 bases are TGTGCCAGCAGCCGAACGACAGAAAAACTGTTTTTT.

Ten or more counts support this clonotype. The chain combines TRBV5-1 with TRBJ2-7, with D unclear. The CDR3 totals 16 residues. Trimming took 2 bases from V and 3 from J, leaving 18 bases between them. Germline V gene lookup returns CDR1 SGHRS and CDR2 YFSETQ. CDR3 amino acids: CASSFAPATTNYEQYF. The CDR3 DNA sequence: TGCGCCAGCAGCTTCGCGCCAGCGACCACTAACTACGAGCAGTACTTC.

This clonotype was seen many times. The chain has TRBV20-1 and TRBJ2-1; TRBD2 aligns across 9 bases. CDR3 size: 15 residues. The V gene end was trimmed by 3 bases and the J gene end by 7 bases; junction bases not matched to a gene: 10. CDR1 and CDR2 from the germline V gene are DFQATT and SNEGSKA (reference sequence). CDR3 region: CSARRPAGGVNEQFF. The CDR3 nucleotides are TGCAGTGCTAGGCGGCCAGCGGGGGGTGTGAATGAGCAGTTCTTC.

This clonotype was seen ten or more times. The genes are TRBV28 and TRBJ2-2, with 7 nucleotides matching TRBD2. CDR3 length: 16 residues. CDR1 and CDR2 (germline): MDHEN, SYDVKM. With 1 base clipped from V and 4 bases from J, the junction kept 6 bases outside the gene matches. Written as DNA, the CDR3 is TGTGCCAGCAGTTTATCGCTAGCGGCTTTCACCGGGGAGCTGTTTTTT. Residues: CASSLSLAAFTGELFF.

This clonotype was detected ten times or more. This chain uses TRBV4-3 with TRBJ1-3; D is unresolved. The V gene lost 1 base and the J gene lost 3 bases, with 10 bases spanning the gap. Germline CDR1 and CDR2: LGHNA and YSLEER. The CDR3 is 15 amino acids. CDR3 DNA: TGCGCCAGCAGCCAAGGGGCTAGAGGTGGAAACACCATATATTTT. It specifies CASSQGARGGNTIYF.

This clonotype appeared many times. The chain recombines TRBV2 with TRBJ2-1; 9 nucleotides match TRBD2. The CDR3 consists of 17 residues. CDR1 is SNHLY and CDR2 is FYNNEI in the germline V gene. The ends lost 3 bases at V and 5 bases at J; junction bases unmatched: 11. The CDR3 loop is CASSDYRLAGHNNEQFF. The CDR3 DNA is TGTGCCAGCAGTGATTATCGGCTAGCGGGACACAACAATGAGCAGTTCTTC.

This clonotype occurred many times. CDR3 residues: CASRSLGQATNYGYTF. The DNA of the CDR3 is TGTGCCAGCAGGTCGTTAGGACAGGCAACTAACTATGGCTACACCTTC. The gene calls are TRBV11-2 and TRBJ1-2; 7 nucleotides match TRBD1. V shed 6 bases, J shed 0 bases, and the junction held 10 bases outside the gene matches. CDR1 and CDR2 from the germline V gene are SGHAT and FQNNGV. CDR3 length equals 16 residues.

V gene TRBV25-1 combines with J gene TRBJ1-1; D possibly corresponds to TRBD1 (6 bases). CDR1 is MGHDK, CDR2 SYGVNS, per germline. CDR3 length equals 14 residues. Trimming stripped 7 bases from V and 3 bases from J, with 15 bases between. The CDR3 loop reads CASTARGMDTEAFF. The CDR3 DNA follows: TGTGCCAGCACCGCCAGGGGTATGGACACTGAAGCTTTCTTT.

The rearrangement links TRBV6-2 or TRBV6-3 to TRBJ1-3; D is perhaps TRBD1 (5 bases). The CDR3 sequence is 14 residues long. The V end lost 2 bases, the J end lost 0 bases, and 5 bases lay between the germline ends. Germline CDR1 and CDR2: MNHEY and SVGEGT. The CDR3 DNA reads TGTGCCAGCAGTTACACAGGCTCTGGAAACACCATATATTTT. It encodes CASSYTGSGNTIYF.

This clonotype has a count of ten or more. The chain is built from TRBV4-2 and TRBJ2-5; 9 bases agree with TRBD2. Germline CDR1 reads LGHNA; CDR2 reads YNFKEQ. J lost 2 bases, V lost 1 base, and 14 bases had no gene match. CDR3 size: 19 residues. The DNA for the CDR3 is TGTGCCAGCAGCCAAGGCCCGTTAGGGGCGCGGGAGGGGCAAGAGACCCAGTACTTC. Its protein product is CASSQGPLGAREGQETQYF.